The source of this T cell receptor beta chain is a study of T cells in Graves' hyperthyroidism and ophthalmopathy. On the study more broadly: Peripheral blood collection took place at initial diagnosis, before any treatment.

General observations from the study: Median prediction lead before ophthalmopathy onset was around 7 months with the model.

Researchers amplified the TCR beta CDR3 regions from RNA transcripts. HTBI primers were the set used in a first-round RT-PCR of the TCR CDR3. TCRdb reprocessed the multiplex PCR reads with MiXCR, giving one entry per CDR3 protein. The sample holds a few hundred thousand distinct CDR3 sequences, roughly 15% seen once. Ten or more counts support this clonotype. What it binds is unknown. The diagnostic basis comprised clinical symptoms, serum thyroxine and TRAb, thyroid ultrasound and orbital computed tomography. The CDR3 runs 16 residues. J lost 1 base, V lost 2 bases, and 5 bases had no gene match. Germline CDR1 MNHEY, CDR2 SMNVEV (reference sequence).

The sequence was collected from a woman younger than 45 with Graves' ophthalmopathy. Sequencing was performed on blood. This chain links TRBV27 with TRBJ1-2; 9 nucleotides align to TRBD1. Here the CDR3 reads CASSLRSDRGNYGYTF. CDR3 nucleotides: TGTGCCAGCAGTTTAAGGTCGGACAGGGGTAACTATGGCTACACCTTC.